This entry is about one T cell receptor (beta chain). The antigen is unknown. The CDR3 consists of 15 residues. V was pared by 0 bases and J by 5 bases, with 13 bases between. Per germline, CDR1 MNHNY and CDR2 SVGAGI (reference sequence). These data come from a study of T cells after yellow fever vaccination. For TCR, cDNA came from 5'RACE template switching, which added a universal primer site and UMIs. Using its own MiXCR run on the 5' RACE reads, TCRdb lists one record per CDR3 protein. The table shows under 100,000 distinct CDR3 sequences, with under 7% occurring only once. General study points: Though it reached lower strength, the secondary response hit its peak faster, day 5 versus 15. Post-booster reappearance was seen for most primary-vaccination clones (about 96% CD4, about 90% CD8).

Sequences were derived from CD8+ T cells sorted from PBMCs, sampled 10 days after the yellow fever booster vaccination. The receptor was derived from a man between 18 and 29 years old who received the YFV17D yellow fever vaccine. The J gene is TRBJ2-5, the V gene TRBV6-6; a weak D match, TRBD2 (5 bases). CDR3 sequence (DNA): TGTGCCAGCAGTTACTCGAGCCTAGCCAGCGAGACCCAGTACTTC. Protein product: CASSYSSLASETQYF.